These 22 T cell receptor beta chains were all obtained from the same sample, sequenced in a study of blood T cell repertoires in COVID-19. The repertoire was sequenced with immunoSEQ multiplex PCR; TCRdb's copy has only in-frame clones and lacks some. The sample has about 45,000 clones, 60% to 80% seen once. Specimen: peripheral blood. The receptors stem from a woman in her 70s with acute or convalescent COVID-19.

The V call is TRBV30, the J call TRBJ1-1; D is unresolved. V lost 1 base and J lost 3, with 6 bases in between. Germline values: CDR1 GTSNPN, CDR2 SVGIG (reference sequence). The CDR3 extends over 12 amino acids. The CDR3 is CAWSGGYTEAFF. Written as DNA, the CDR3 is TGTGCCTGGAGTGGCGGGTACACTGAAGCTTTCTTT. Full variable domain (missing parts from reference TRBV30 and TRBJ1-1): SQTIHQWPATLVQPVGSPLSLECTVEGTSNPNLYWYRQAAGRGLQLLFYSVGIGQISSEVPQNLSASRPQDRQFILSSKKLLLSDSGFYLCAWSGGYTEAFFGQGTRLTVV.

The CDR3 protein is CASSQPAGGRNEQFF. CDR3 nucleotide sequence: TGCGCCAGCAGCCAACCGGCGGGAGGGCGTAATGAGCAGTTCTTC. The chain is built from TRBV4-1 and TRBJ2-1; TRBD2 aligns across 9 bases. The germline V gene encodes CDR1 MGHRA and CDR2 YSYEKL. V was pared by 2 bases and J by 7 bases, with 6 bases of the junction left unmatched. CDR3 length: 15 residues.

The J gene is TRBJ2-5, the V gene TRBV10-2; D uncertain. The V and J ends lost 4 bases and 1 base respectively, with 7 bases between them. Germline V gene sequence: CDR1 WSHSY, CDR2 SAAADI. The CDR3 consists of 13 residues. In DNA, the CDR3 is TGCGCCAGCAGTGTGCTAGGCCAAGAGACCCAGTACTTC. Its protein product is CASSVLGQETQYF.

Only one count was recorded for this clone. The gene calls are TRBV11-2 and TRBJ1-1, with 8 bases identical to TRBD1. The V segment lost 6 bases and the J segment 0 bases; nucleotides outside the gene matches: 6. This CDR3 comprises 15 residues. CDR1 and CDR2 from the germline V gene are SGHAT and FQNNGV. The chain's CDR3 is CASRPWTGMNTEAFF. Written as DNA, the CDR3 is TGTGCCAGCAGGCCCTGGACAGGGATGAACACTGAAGCTTTCTTT.

The V and J genes are TRBV6-5 and TRBJ1-1; no firm D call. Deletions cut 7 bases from V and 7 bases from J, with 13 bases between. The CDR3 sequence is 12 residues long. CDR1 is MNHEY, CDR2 SVGAGI, per germline. This chain's CDR3 is CASKASSGEAFF. In nucleotides, the CDR3 is TGTGCCAGCAAAGCATCCTCGGGTGAAGCTTTCTTT.

This clone came up once. The chain is built from TRBV6-1 and TRBJ2-7; the match to TRBD2 covers 12 bases. With 4 bases clipped from V and 5 bases from J, the junction kept 12 bases outside the gene matches. This CDR3 region has 17 residues. Per the germline V gene, CDR1 is MNHNS and CDR2 is SASEGT. The CDR3 coding sequence is TGTGCCAGCAGTGCAACCCCGATTCTAGCGGGAGGGAACGAGCAGTACTTC. This sequence encodes CASSATPILAGGNEQYF.

This chain uses TRBV15 with TRBJ2-6; the D gene is possibly TRBD2 (5 bases). Trimming took 0 bases from V and 0 from J, leaving 6 bases between them. The CDR3 loop spans 16 amino acids. CDR1 is LNHNV, CDR2 YYDKDF, per germline (reference sequence). In DNA form, the CDR3 reads TGTGCCACCAGCAGAGATGGGAGCTCTGGGGCCAACGTCCTGACTTTC. Encoded protein: CATSRDGSSGANVLTF.

This chain joins TRBV2 and TRBJ2-7; possibly TRBD2 for D (5 bases). Germline loops: CDR1 SNHLY, CDR2 FYNNEI. Trimming took off 5 bases at V and 5 bases at J, with 16 bases between the two ends. CDR3 size: 14 residues. In nucleotides, the CDR3 is TGTGCCAGCAGTACCCTCCCGGCGGGCCACGAGCAGTACTTC. Translating it yields CASSTLPAGHEQYF.

The chain recombines TRBV18 with TRBJ2-7, with TRBD1 matching 8 bases. CDR1 and CDR2 (germline): KGHSH, LQKENI. This CDR3 region has 14 residues. Germline trimming cut 7 bases from V and 3 bases from J; bases unmatched to any gene: 8. The CDR3 sequence: CASFSGTGIYEQYF. CDR3 nucleotides: TGTGCCAGCTTCTCCGGGACAGGCATCTACGAGCAGTACTTC.

The chain carries TRBV29-1 and TRBJ1-5, with TRBD1 matching 7 bases. The CDR3 is 13 residues long. The germline V gene encodes CDR1 SQVTM and CDR2 ANQGSEA. V was clipped by 5 bases and J by 4 bases; unmatched bases: 5. CDR3 residues: CSVQQGRNQPQHF. The CDR3 nucleotides read TGCAGCGTTCAACAGGGGCGAAATCAGCCCCAGCATTTT. Drawing the rest from reference TRBV29-1 and TRBJ1-5, the complete variable domain is SAVISQKPSRDICQRGTSLTIQCQVDSQVTMMFWYRQQPGQSLTLIATANQGSEATYESGFVIDKFPISRPNLTFSTLTVSNMSPEDSSIYLCSVQQGRNQPQHFGDGTRLSIL.

This clone was seen only once. The chain has TRBV6-5 and TRBJ1-6; a weak D match, TRBD1 (5 bases). V was shortened by 4 bases and J by 8 bases, with 9 bases between the two germline ends. The CDR3 spans 13 residues. The germline gives CDR1 MNHEY, CDR2 SVGAGI. The CDR3 bases are TGTGCCAGCAGTTGGGGCCTCGATTCACCCCTCCACTTT. Its translation is CASSWGLDSPLHF.

The V gene is TRBV12-3 or TRBV12-4, the J gene TRBJ2-1, with 8 bases aligning to TRBD2. V lost 8 bases and J lost 15; bases outside the gene matches: 9. The CDR3 is 11 amino acids. As DNA, the CDR3 is TGTGCCAGCTCTCGCGGGGGGAGTCTGTTCTTC. Translated: CASSRGGSLFF.

J is TRBJ1-4 and V is TRBV11-2; D ambiguous. This CDR3 comprises 11 residues. Germline V gene data show CDR1 as SGHAT and CDR2 as FQNNGV. V dropped 8 bases and J dropped 4 bases, with 5 bases sitting between them. DNA for the CDR3: TGTGCCAGCGGAGTTAATGAAAAACTGTTTTTT. Translated: CASGVNEKLFF.

CDR3 sequence (DNA): TGCGCCAGCAGCTTGACACAGGGAGCCTACGAGCAGTACTTC. Translating it yields CASSLTQGAYEQYF. V gene TRBV5-1 combines with J gene TRBJ2-7, with a possible D match to TRBD1 (6 bases). The CDR3 extends over 14 amino acids. From germline, CDR1 is SGHRS and CDR2 YFSETQ. With 1 base removed from V and 2 bases from J, the gap between germline ends came to 10 bases.

The V gene is TRBV7-9, the J gene TRBJ1-2, with 7 positions matching TRBD1. Germline CDR1 reads SEHNR; CDR2 reads FQNEAQ (reference sequence). The CDR3 has 17 residues. V was pared by 5 bases and J by 4 bases, with 16 bases of the junction left unmatched. The CDR3 DNA sequence: TGTGCCAGCAGCCCAGGAGTCCCTGGACAGGCTAGCTATGGCTACACCTTC. The encoded protein is CASSPGVPGQASYGYTF.

This rearrangement joins TRBV18 to TRBJ1-6, with 7 bases matching TRBD1. Trimming took 4 bases from V and 4 from J; bases not matched to a gene: 7. Germline lookup yields CDR1 KGHSH and CDR2 LQKENI. This CDR3 has 16 residues. In DNA form, the CDR3 reads TGTGCCAGCTCACGTCAGGCGACAGGGTATAATTCACCCCTCCACTTT. Its translation is CASSRQATGYNSPLHF.

The chain is built from TRBV4-1 and TRBJ2-1; 7 nucleotides align to TRBD1. In germline, CDR1 is MGHRA, CDR2 YSYEKL. This CDR3 is built from 14 residues. With V trimmed by 1 base and J by 3 bases, 0 bases remained unmatched. DNA of the CDR3: TGCGCCAGCAGCCAAGGACAGGGCTACAATGAGCAGTTCTTC. Its translation is CASSQGQGYNEQFF.

V is TRBV9 and J is TRBJ2-1, with TRBD2 matching 9 bases. With V trimmed by 2 bases and J by 5 bases, 14 bases remained unmatched. Germline V gene data show CDR1 as SGDLS and CDR2 as YYNGEE. The CDR3 sequence is 18 residues long. CDR3 bases: TGTGCCAGCAGCGTGCTCCTCACTAGCGGGCTGAACCACAATGAGCAGTTCTTC. Protein: CASSVLLTSGLNHNEQFF. Full variable domain (remainder filled in from reference TRBV9 and TRBJ2-1): DSGVTQTPKHLITATGQRVTLRCSPRSGDLSVYWYQQSLDQGLQFLIQYYNGEERAKGNILERFSAQQFPDLHSELNLSSLELGDSALYFCASSVLLTSGLNHNEQFFGPGTRLTVL.

CDR3 protein: CASRKSGTGSRNYGYTF. CDR3 in DNA: TGTGCCAGCAGGAAGTCCGGGACAGGGAGTCGTAACTATGGCTACACCTTC. The chain joins TRBV28 to TRBJ1-2; the match to TRBD1 covers 9 bases. Trimming removed 6 bases from V and 1 base from J; junction bases left unmatched: 12. Germline V gene sequence: CDR1 MDHEN, CDR2 SYDVKM. This CDR3 contains 17 residues.

The V call is TRBV10-2, the J call TRBJ1-6, with TRBD1 as a possible D gene (6 bases). CDR3 size: 12 residues. Trimming took 8 bases from V and 5 from J, leaving 7 bases between them. Germline V CDR1 and CDR2: WSHSY, SAAADI. The CDR3 DNA reads TGCGCCAGCCGGGACAATAATTCACCCCTCCACTTT. Translation gives CASRDNNSPLHF.

V usage is TRBV7-9 and J usage is TRBJ2-1, with 9 bases aligning to TRBD1. Germline lookup yields CDR1 SEHNR and CDR2 FQNEAQ (reference sequence). V lost 5 bases and J lost 5; bases outside the gene matches: 10. The CDR3 extends over 16 amino acids. CDR3 residues: CASSPRVDRGHNEQFF. The CDR3, as DNA: TGTGCCAGCAGCCCCAGGGTGGACAGGGGCCACAATGAGCAGTTCTTC.

The chain combines TRBV7-8 with TRBJ1-1; TRBD1 matches at 7 bases. The junction had 4 bases not matched to a gene; V was cut back by 5 bases and J by 1 base. The CDR3 extends over 14 amino acids. The germline gives CDR1 SGHVS, CDR2 FQNEAQ. The CDR3 reads CASSPRDRNTEAFF. The CDR3 DNA reads TGTGCCAGCAGCCCGCGGGACAGGAACACTGAAGCTTTCTTT.